One sample yielded the 24 T cell receptor beta chains listed below, sequenced in a study of blood T cells in healthy people across ages. A second PCR of 7 to 11 cycles used a sample-barcoded 5' primer and a J-beta primer mix. A single record per CDR3 protein comes from TCRdb applying MiXCR to the 5' RACE reads. The sample yields about 800,000 distinct CDR3 sequences, around 25% seen once. This same sample was also taken into another study, of T cells of mothers and their children.

Sequencing was done on a sample of blood. These receptors were taken from a boy aged 10-17 years in good health.

This clonotype occurred a few times. The gene calls are TRBV7-8 and TRBJ1-1, with D perhaps TRBD1 (5 bases). The germline V gene encodes CDR1 SGHVS and CDR2 FQNEAQ. The length of the CDR3 is 15 residues. V was shortened by 2 bases and J by 0 bases, with 10 bases between the two germline ends. The CDR3 region has the DNA TGTGCCAGCAGCTTACATAGGGGTATGAACACTGAAGCTTTCTTT. Its translation: CASSLHRGMNTEAFF.

This clonotype was counted only a few times. This chain connects TRBV12-3 or TRBV12-4 to TRBJ1-2; 8 bases are shared with TRBD1. The CDR3 extends over 13 amino acids. With 4 bases clipped from V and 12 bases from J, the junction kept 10 bases outside the gene matches. The CDR3 DNA sequence: TGTGCCAGCAGTTCCGGGACAGGAAGAAGTAACACCTTC. Its translation: CASSSGTGRSNTF.

In this sample, this clonotype turned up a few times. V gene TRBV12-3 or TRBV12-4 combines with J gene TRBJ2-1; a weak D match, TRBD1 (6 bases). Judging by the DNA end, TRBJ2-5 fits better; the J call may be wrong. CDR3 length equals 17 residues. The CDR3 is CASTFPPLYRDKETQYF. The CDR3, as DNA: TGTGCCAGCACTTTTCCCCCGCTCTACAGGGATAAAGAGACCCAGTACTTC.

The CDR3 sequence is CASSLDSGIQETQYF. Here the CDR3 DNA reads TGTGCCAGCAGCTTAGATTCGGGAATTCAAGAGACCCAGTACTTC. V is TRBV11-2 and J is TRBJ2-5; a weak D match, TRBD2 (5 bases). Germline assignment: CDR1 SGHAT and CDR2 FQNNGV. This CDR3 has 15 residues. Trimming took off 0 bases at V and 2 bases at J, with 10 bases between the two ends.

The chain employs TRBV7-2 and TRBJ2-1; D not certain. Looked up from germline, CDR1 is SGHTA and CDR2 is FQGNSA. V lost 2 bases and J 5 bases, leaving 13 bases between the germline ends. The CDR3 contains 15 residues. CDR3 region: CASSLMGPTDNEQFF. CDR3 DNA: TGTGCCAGCAGCTTAATGGGCCCCACTGACAATGAGCAGTTCTTC.

The chain couples TRBV28 to TRBJ2-3, with D unresolved. V lost 5 bases and J 8 bases, leaving 5 bases between the germline ends. Germline CDR1 reads MDHEN; CDR2 reads SYDVKM. The CDR3 runs 10 residues. CDR3 residues: CASSQSTQYF. CDR3 DNA: TGTGCCAGCAGTCAGAGTACGCAGTATTTT.

The chain has TRBV3-1 and TRBJ2-5; no firm D call. Per germline, CDR1 LGHDT and CDR2 YNNKEL (reference sequence). This CDR3 region has 13 residues. V lost 3 bases and J 9 bases, leaving 14 bases between the germline ends. The CDR3 is CASSHENRNPQYF. CDR3 in DNA: TGTGCCAGCAGCCATGAAAATAGGAATCCCCAGTACTTC.

This clonotype appeared a few times. The chain links TRBV25-1 to TRBJ1-4; 7 bases fit TRBD1. Germline V gives CDR1 MGHDK, CDR2 SYGVNS. This CDR3 spans 17 amino acids. V gave up 4 bases and J gave up 3 bases; unmatched junction bases: 11. The CDR3 bases are TGTGCCAGCAGTGTCGCTCGAAGGGGGACAGCTAATGAAAAACTGTTTTTT. Residues: CASSVARRGTANEKLFF.

This clonotype was recorded a few times. This chain joins TRBV7-8 and TRBJ2-2; maybe TRBD1 (6 bases). The CDR3 has 17 residues. Trimming shortened V by 2 bases and J by 4 bases, and 17 bases separated the two germline ends. Per germline, CDR1 SGHVS and CDR2 FQNEAQ. This chain's CDR3 is CASSLNFGQRITGELFF. For the CDR3, the DNA is TGTGCCAGCAGCTTAAATTTTGGACAGAGAATCACCGGGGAGCTGTTTTTT.

This rearrangement joins TRBV12-3 or TRBV12-4 to TRBJ2-7; D is ambiguous. V was shortened by 0 bases and J by 2 bases, with 11 bases between the two germline ends. This CDR3 spans 15 amino acids. The CDR3 nucleotides are TGTGCCAGCAGTTTAGCGGGCCTGGCGGCCTACGAGCAGTACTTC. Its translation is CASSLAGLAAYEQYF.

In this sample, this clonotype turned up a few times. The genes are TRBV29-1 and TRBJ2-5; D is undetermined. V gave up 3 bases and J gave up 2 bases, with 4 bases separating them. This CDR3 region has 11 residues. The germline gives CDR1 SQVTM, CDR2 ANQGSEA. The CDR3 protein is CSVEKQETQYF. The CDR3 DNA reads as TGCAGCGTTGAGAAGCAAGAGACCCAGTACTTC.

The rearrangement uses TRBV7-9 and TRBJ2-1, with TRBD1 matching 12 bases. Germline assignment: CDR1 SEHNR and CDR2 FQNEAQ (reference sequence). The CDR3 covers 15 residues. V lost 4 bases and J lost 8; bases outside the gene matches: 6. The CDR3, as DNA: TGTGCCAGCAGCTCGGGACAGGGGGCAGTCGATGAGCAGTTCTTC. It translates to CASSSGQGAVDEQFF. Supplemented by reference TRBV7-9 and TRBJ2-1, the full variable domain reads DTGVSQNPRHKITKRGQNVTFRCDPISEHNRLYWYRQTLGQGPEFLTYFQNEAQLEKSRLLSDRFSAERPKGSFSTLEIQRTEQGDSAMYLCASSSGQGAVDEQFFGPGTRLTVL.

The rearrangement joins TRBV10-3 to TRBJ2-7; 11 positions agree with TRBD1. Germline V gene data show CDR1 as ENHRY and CDR2 as SYGVKD. The CDR3 spans 15 residues. Unmatched junction bases numbered 6, after V lost 6 bases and J lost 2 bases. Here the CDR3 DNA reads TGTGCCATCAGGGAACGGGACAGGGGGGCCTACGAGCAGTACTTC. Translated, it gives CAIRERDRGAYEQYF.

The chain couples TRBV6-2 or TRBV6-3 to TRBJ2-5; 14 nucleotides match TRBD2. TRBJ2-1 explains the end of the DNA better; the J call may be wrong. The CDR3 has 16 amino acids. Germline V gene lookup returns CDR1 MNHEY and CDR2 SVGEGT. CDR3 nucleotide sequence: TGTGCCAGCAGGCCCGGACTAGCGGGGGGCAACAATGAGCAGTTCTTC. Residues: CASRPGLAGGNNEQFF.

With regard to this clonotype: A junction boundary mismatches the germline segment, possibly from a read error. The chain has TRBV28 and TRBJ2-7, with 14 bases aligning to TRBD2. CDR1 and CDR2 (germline): MDHEN, SYDVKM. This CDR3 is 17 amino acids long. The CDR3 coding sequence is TGCGCCAGCAGTTCAAGGACTAGCGGGAGGAACACTTACGAGCAGTACTTC. Its protein product is CASSSRTSGRNTYEQYF.

This clonotype has more than one count but fewer than ten. This chain connects TRBV6-5 to TRBJ2-6; D is unresolved. CDR3 size: 12 residues. With 8 bases removed from V and 4 bases from J, the gap between germline ends came to 6 bases. The germline CDR1 and CDR2 sequences are MNHEY and SVGAGI. Written as DNA, the CDR3 is TGTGCCAGCCGTACCGGGGCCAACGTCCTGACTTTC. Its translation: CASRTGANVLTF.

The chain carries TRBV6-6 and TRBJ2-7; D ambiguous. The CDR3 is 12 residues long. The germline V gene has CDR1 MNHNY and CDR2 SVGAGI (reference sequence). Between the trimmed V and J ends, which lost 11 bases and 0 bases, there was a span of 11 bases. CDR3 residues: CAATASSYEQYF. The CDR3 DNA reads as TGTGCCGCCACGGCCTCCTCCTACGAGCAGTACTTC.

This clonotype appeared a few times. J is TRBJ2-1 and V is TRBV6-2 or TRBV6-3; D may be TRBD1 (5 bases). The J call could be wrong; TRBJ2-7 is a better fit for the DNA end. From germline, CDR1 is MNHEY and CDR2 SVGEGT. The CDR3 runs 21 residues. In DNA form, the CDR3 reads TGTGCCAGCAGTTACTCTGGTGGTTTCGACAGAATAGAGCGCAGCTTGAGAGAGCAGTACTTC. Its translation: CASSYSGGFDRIERSLREQYF.

This clonotype has just a few counts. The chain is built from TRBV18 and TRBJ2-7; D is ambiguous. Germline V lookup: CDR1 KGHSH, CDR2 LQKENI. The CDR3 sequence is 15 residues long. V lost 6 bases to trimming and J lost 12 bases, with 27 bases between them. CDR3 in amino acids: CASSLNPGPVSWAYF. CDR3 in DNA: TGTGCCAGCTCCCTCAATCCGGGTCCGGTTTCCTGGGCGTACTTC.

The rearrangement links TRBV2 to TRBJ1-5; 8 bases are shared with TRBD1. Germline CDR1 is SNHLY and CDR2 is FYNNEI. The CDR3 runs to 15 residues. V dropped 4 bases and J dropped 6; count of bases not matched to a gene: 8. The CDR3 nucleotides are TGTGCCAGCAGTGCGGAGACAGGGGTTTCTCAGCCCCAGCATTTT. It translates to CASSAETGVSQPQHF.

The chain uses TRBV2 and TRBJ2-7; 10 positions match TRBD2. Germline V lookup: CDR1 SNHLY, CDR2 FYNNEI. The CDR3 runs to 17 residues. V was clipped by 1 base and J by 4 bases; unmatched bases: 10. The DNA of the CDR3 is TGTGCCAGCAGTGAAGTGGGGAGCGGGAGGGCCGGGTACGAGCAGTACTTC. This codes for CASSEVGSGRAGYEQYF.

The count of this clonotype is one. At one of its ends the junction is not consistent with the germline gene, which may arise from a read error. The chain combines TRBV4-3 with TRBJ1-1; D is perhaps TRBD1 (5 bases). The CDR3 is 15 amino acids. The germline V gene encodes CDR1 LGHNA and CDR2 YSLEER. This CDR3 reads CASSQVRDGNTEALF. The CDR3 region has the DNA TGCGCCAGCAGCCAAGTTCGGGACGGGAACACTGAAGCTCTCTTT.

This clonotype was counted between two and nine times. The chain is built from TRBV20-1 and TRBJ2-1, with 10 bases aligning to TRBD1. Per the germline V gene, CDR1 is DFQATT and CDR2 is SNEGSKA (reference sequence). The length of the CDR3 is 14 residues. The CDR3: CSSEGQGSWNEQFF. The CDR3 nucleotides read TGCAGCTCCGAGGGACAGGGGTCTTGGAATGAGCAGTTCTTC.

This clonotype has more than one count but fewer than ten. This chain joins TRBV6-5 and TRBJ2-3; 7 nucleotides agree with TRBD1. With V trimmed by 0 bases and J by 4 bases, 10 bases remained unmatched. The CDR3 consists of 17 residues. CDR1 and CDR2 from the germline V gene are MNHEY and SVGAGI. The CDR3 nucleotides read TGTGCCAGCAGTTACTCCCCCCCAGGGGGTGGCCCAGATACGCAGTATTTT. This codes for CASSYSPPGGGPDTQYF.